This T cell receptor (beta chain) was sequenced for a study of blood T cell repertoires in COVID-19. The CDR3 covers 14 residues. Germline V CDR1 and CDR2: LNHDA, SQIVND (reference sequence). V lost 7 bases and J 4 bases, leaving 14 bases between the germline ends. Authors' analysis steps: Estimation of nucleated cell counts relied on the amplification of reference gene primers. TCRdb keeps only in-frame clones here, not all; method: immunoSEQ multiplex PCR. V, J and clone size are taken as reported in that table, and D and trimming were inferred from the DNA itself. This sample has over 350,000 clones; 85% to 90% occur once, and the top ten carry 10%.

Sequencing input: PBMCs or T cells enriched from blood (not recorded which). The clonotype comes from a woman between 45 and 65 years old who had recovered from COVID-19. The chain combines TRBV19 with TRBJ2-1; perhaps TRBD1 as D (5 bases). Here the CDR3 DNA reads TGTGCCAGTACCCCCAGGTACAGGTACAATGAGCAGTTCTTC. It yields the protein CASTPRYRYNEQFF.